This T cell receptor (beta chain) stems from a study of T cell changes during pregnancy in multiple sclerosis. TCRdb keeps only in-frame clones here, not all; method: immunoSEQ multiplex PCR. The sample carries roughly 60,000 clones, around 90% recorded once. CDR1 GTSNPN and CDR2 SVGIG come from the germline V gene (reference sequence). This CDR3 is built from 14 residues. V lost 7 bases to trimming and J lost 7 bases, with 22 bases between them. The source is a female donor with multiple sclerosis, enrolled in a pregnancy study. The chain combines TRBV30 with TRBJ1-2; D remains unclear. The source material was peripheral blood, sampled in the second trimester of pregnancy. The CDR3 region has the DNA TGTGCCTCCTCCTTGGACCCCGGAGGTCGTGGCTACACCTTC. Protein product: CASSLDPGGRGYTF.